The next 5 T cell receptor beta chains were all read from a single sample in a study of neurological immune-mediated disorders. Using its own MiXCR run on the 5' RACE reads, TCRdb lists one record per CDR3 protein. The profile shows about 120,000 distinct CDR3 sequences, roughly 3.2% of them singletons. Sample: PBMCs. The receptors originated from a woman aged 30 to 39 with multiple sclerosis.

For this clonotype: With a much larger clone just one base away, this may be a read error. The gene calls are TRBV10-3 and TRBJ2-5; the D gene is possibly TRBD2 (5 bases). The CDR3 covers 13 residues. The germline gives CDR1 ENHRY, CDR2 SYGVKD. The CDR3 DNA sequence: TGTGCCATCAAGGGCACTAGTGCGGAGACCAAGTACTTC. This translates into CAIKGTSAETKYF.

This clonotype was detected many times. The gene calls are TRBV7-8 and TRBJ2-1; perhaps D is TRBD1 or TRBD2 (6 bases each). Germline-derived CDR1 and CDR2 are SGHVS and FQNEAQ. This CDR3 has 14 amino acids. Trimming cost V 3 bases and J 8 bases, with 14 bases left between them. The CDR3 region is CASSFISGAYEQFF. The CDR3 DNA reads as TGTGCCAGCAGCTTTATATCGGGGGCCTATGAGCAGTTCTTC.

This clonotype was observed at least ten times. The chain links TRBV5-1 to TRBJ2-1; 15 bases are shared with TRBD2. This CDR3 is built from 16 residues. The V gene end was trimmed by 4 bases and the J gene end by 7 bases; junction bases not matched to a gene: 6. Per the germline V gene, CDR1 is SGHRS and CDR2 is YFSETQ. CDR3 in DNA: TGCGCCAGCAGCGCCGGACTAGCGGGGGGGAGGAATGAGCAGTTCTTC. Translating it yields CASSAGLAGGRNEQFF.

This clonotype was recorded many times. This chain's CDR3 is CASSLSMIGIEWGTGELFF. DNA of the CDR3: TGTGCCAGCAGCTTATCCATGATAGGGATAGAATGGGGCACCGGGGAGCTGTTTTTT. The rearrangement uses TRBV9 and TRBJ2-2; D remains ambiguous. Per the germline V gene, CDR1 is SGDLS and CDR2 is YYNGEE. The CDR3 length is 19 residues. V was shortened by 4 bases and J by 4 bases, with 26 bases between the two germline ends.

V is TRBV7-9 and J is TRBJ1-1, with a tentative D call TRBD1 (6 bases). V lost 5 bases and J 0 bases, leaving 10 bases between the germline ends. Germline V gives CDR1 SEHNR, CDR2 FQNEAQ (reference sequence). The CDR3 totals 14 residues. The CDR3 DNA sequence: TGTGCCAGCAGCAACGGACAGATGAACACTGAAGCTTTCTTT. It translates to CASSNGQMNTEAFF.